This entry lists 8 T cell receptor beta chains sequenced from one sample in a study of blood T cell repertoires in COVID-19. The data were produced by immunoSEQ multiplex PCR, yet TCRdb's version contains in-frame clones alone and is incomplete. The sample has over 25,000 clones; 88% are singletons. Source material: peripheral blood. The receptors here all came from a human donor with active COVID-19. The donor label of this sample is uncertain.

The V and J genes are TRBV3-1 (or the pseudogene TRBV3-2) and TRBJ2-2; maybe TRBD2 (6 bases). The germline gives CDR1 LGHDT, CDR2 YNNKEL (reference sequence). This CDR3 contains 14 residues. Trimming took off 1 base at V and 5 bases at J, with 8 bases between the two ends. The CDR3 loop reads CASSQVGGTGELFF. DNA for the CDR3: TGTGCCAGCAGCCAAGTTGGGGGGACCGGGGAGCTGTTTTTT.

J is TRBJ1-2 and V is TRBV6-1, with D possibly being TRBD1 (5 bases). The CDR3 totals 17 residues. Trimming stripped 4 bases from V and 2 bases from J, with 20 bases between. Germline CDR1 and CDR2: MNHNS and SASEGT. CDR3 nucleotides: TGTGCCAGCAGTGCCGACGGACAAGGGGCGTCGAACTATGGCTACACCTTC. This translates into CASSADGQGASNYGYTF.

The chain combines TRBV10-3 with TRBJ2-3; D might be TRBD2 (6 bases). Germline CDR1 is ENHRY and CDR2 is SYGVKD. This CDR3 comprises 13 residues. Trimming removed 8 bases from V and 4 bases from J, with 13 bases in between. In DNA form, the CDR3 reads TGTGCCATCCATGGAGGGTTGGCAGATACGCAGTATTTT. Amino acids: CAIHGGLADTQYF.

V usage is TRBV6-2 or TRBV6-3 and J usage is TRBJ1-6, with 7 bases lining up with TRBD1. The CDR3 is made up of 15 amino acids. Germline V CDR1 and CDR2: MNHEY, SVGEGT. J was trimmed by 9 bases and V by 3 bases; bases with no gene match: 8. CDR3 nucleotides: TGTGCCAGCAGTTATATCGACAGGGACATTTCACCCCTCCACTTT. It codes for CASSYIDRDISPLHF.

The rearrangement uses TRBV7-9 and TRBJ2-5, with 11 bases fitting TRBD2. CDR3 length: 17 residues. V shed 6 bases and J 5 bases; nucleotides not matched to a gene: 14. Per the germline V gene, CDR1 is SEHNR and CDR2 is FQNEAQ (reference sequence). The CDR3 loop reads CASSSTHSGGAWETQYF. The DNA of the CDR3 is TGTGCCAGCAGTTCCACCCATAGCGGGGGGGCATGGGAGACCCAGTACTTC.

The chain has TRBV29-1 and TRBJ2-1, with 8 bases aligning to TRBD2. Trimming took 6 bases from V and 3 from J; bases not matched to a gene: 4. CDR3 length equals 13 residues. The germline CDR1 and CDR2 sequences are SQVTM and ANQGSEA. CDR3 protein: CSVGGGHYNEQFF. Written as DNA, the CDR3 is TGCAGCGTCGGGGGGGGGCACTACAATGAGCAGTTCTTC.

This chain uses TRBV6-6 with TRBJ1-2; D might be TRBD1 (6 bases). The germline CDR1 and CDR2 sequences are MNHNY and SVGAGI (reference sequence). Trimming stripped 2 bases from V and 4 bases from J, with 11 bases between. This CDR3 is built from 14 residues. CDR3 bases: TGTGCCAGCAGTTACCCAACAGGGAGCTATGGCTACACCTTC. This translates into CASSYPTGSYGYTF.

The chain has TRBV10-3 and TRBJ1-1; 9 bases are shared with TRBD1. There are 14 residues in the CDR3. Per germline, CDR1 ENHRY and CDR2 SYGVKD. V was clipped by 6 bases and J by 4 bases; unmatched bases: 6. This chain's CDR3 is CAISGTGLSTEAFF. In DNA form, the CDR3 reads TGTGCCATCAGCGGGACAGGGTTGAGCACTGAAGCTTTCTTT.